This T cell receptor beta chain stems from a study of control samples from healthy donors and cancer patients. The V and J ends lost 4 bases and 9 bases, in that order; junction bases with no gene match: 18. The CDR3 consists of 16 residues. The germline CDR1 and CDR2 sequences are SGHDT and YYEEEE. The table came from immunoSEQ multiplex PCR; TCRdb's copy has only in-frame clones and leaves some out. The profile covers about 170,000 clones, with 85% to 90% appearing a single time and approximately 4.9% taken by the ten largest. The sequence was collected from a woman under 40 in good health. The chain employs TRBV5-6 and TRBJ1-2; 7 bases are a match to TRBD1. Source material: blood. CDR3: CASSNVPRAGGNSYTF. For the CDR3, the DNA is TGTGCCAGCAGCAACGTGCCCCGGGCAGGGGGAAATAGCTACACCTTC.